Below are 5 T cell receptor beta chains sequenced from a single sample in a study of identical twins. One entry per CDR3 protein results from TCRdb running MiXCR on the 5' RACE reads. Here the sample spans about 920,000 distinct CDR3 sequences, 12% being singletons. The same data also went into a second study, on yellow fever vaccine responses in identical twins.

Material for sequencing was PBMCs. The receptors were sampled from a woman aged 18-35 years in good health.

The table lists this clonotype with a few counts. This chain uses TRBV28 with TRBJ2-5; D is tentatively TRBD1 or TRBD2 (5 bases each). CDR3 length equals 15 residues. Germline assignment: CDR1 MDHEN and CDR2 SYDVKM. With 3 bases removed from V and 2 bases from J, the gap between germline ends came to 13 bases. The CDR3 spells CASSFRRGAQETQYF. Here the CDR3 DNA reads TGTGCCAGCAGTTTTCGGAGAGGGGCTCAAGAGACCCAGTACTTC.

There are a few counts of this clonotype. CDR3 bases: TGTGCCAGCAGCCAAGAAGGTTTGGGCACCATATATTTT. Protein product: CASSQEGLGTIYF. The chain uses TRBV4-2 and TRBJ1-3; D is undetermined. V shed 0 bases and J shed 9 bases, with 9 bases lying between them. The CDR3 runs to 13 residues. Per the germline V gene, CDR1 is LGHNA and CDR2 is YNFKEQ.

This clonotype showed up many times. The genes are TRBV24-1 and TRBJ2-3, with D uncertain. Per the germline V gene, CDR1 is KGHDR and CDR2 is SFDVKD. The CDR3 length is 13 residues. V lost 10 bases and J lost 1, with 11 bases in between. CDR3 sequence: CATRAHGTDTQYF. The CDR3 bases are TGTGCCACTCGGGCCCACGGCACAGATACGCAGTATTTT.

The CDR3 region is CASSSPGLAGWETQYF. Written as DNA, the CDR3 is TGTGCCAGCAGCTCACCGGGACTAGCGGGGTGGGAGACCCAGTACTTC. This chain connects TRBV28 to TRBJ2-5; 13 bases line up with TRBD2. CDR1 is MDHEN and CDR2 is SYDVKM in the germline V gene. This CDR3 is built from 16 residues. Unmatched junction bases numbered 9, after V lost 6 bases and J lost 5 bases.

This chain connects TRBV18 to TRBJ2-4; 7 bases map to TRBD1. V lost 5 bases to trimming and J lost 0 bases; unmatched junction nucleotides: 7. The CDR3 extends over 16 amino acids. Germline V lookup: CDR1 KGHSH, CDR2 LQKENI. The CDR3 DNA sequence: TGTGCCAGCTCATCAACAAGGGGGCTAGCCAAAAACATTCAGTACTTC. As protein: CASSSTRGLAKNIQYF.